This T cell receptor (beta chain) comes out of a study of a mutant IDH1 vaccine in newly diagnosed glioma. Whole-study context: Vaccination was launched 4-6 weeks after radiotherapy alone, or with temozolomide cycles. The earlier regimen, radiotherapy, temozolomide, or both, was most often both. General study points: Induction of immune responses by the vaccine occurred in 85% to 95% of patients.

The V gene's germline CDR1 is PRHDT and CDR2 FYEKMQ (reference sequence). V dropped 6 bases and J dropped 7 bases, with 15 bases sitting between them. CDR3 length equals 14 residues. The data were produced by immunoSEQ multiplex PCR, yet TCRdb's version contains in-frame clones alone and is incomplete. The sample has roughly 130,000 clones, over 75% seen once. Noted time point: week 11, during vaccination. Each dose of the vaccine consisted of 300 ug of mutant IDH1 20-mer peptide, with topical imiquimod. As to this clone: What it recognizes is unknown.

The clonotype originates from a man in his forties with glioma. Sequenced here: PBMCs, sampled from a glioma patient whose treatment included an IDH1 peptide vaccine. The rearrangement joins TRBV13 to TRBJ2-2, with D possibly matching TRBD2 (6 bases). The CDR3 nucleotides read TGTGCCAGCAGTACTAGCTCCTACGTCGGGGAGCTGTTTTTT. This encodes CASSTSSYVGELFF. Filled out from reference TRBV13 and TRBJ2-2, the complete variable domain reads AAGVIQSPRHLIKEKRETATLKCYPIPRHDTVYWYQQGPGQDPQFLISFYEKMQSDKGSIPDRFSAQQFSDYHSELNMSSLELGDSALYFCASSTSSYVGELFFGEGSRLTVL.